Sequencing of this TCR beta chain was carried out in a study of shared clonotypes between healthy human individuals. Across the study: A donor's plate count was three for CD4 naive and three for CD4 memory; CD8 naive had two and CD8 memory one.

In its sample, this clone was seen a few times. The table came from immunoSEQ multiplex PCR; TCRdb's copy has only in-frame clones and leaves some out. This table holds about 1 million clones, about 75% found once. Trimming took 4 bases from V and 7 from J; bases not matched to a gene: 6. The CDR3 runs to 14 residues. CDR1 and CDR2 from the germline V gene are SGHRS and YFSETQ. Sequenced material: memory CD4+ T cells sorted from blood. Regarding subset: CD45RA-negative fraction. This TCR derives from a man aged 18 to 29 in good health. The rearrangement links TRBV5-1 to TRBJ2-1; 9 bases align to TRBD1. The CDR3 coding sequence is TGCGCCAGCAGCCCCGGGACAGGGAGGAATGAGCAGTTCTTC. Translating it yields CASSPGTGRNEQFF.